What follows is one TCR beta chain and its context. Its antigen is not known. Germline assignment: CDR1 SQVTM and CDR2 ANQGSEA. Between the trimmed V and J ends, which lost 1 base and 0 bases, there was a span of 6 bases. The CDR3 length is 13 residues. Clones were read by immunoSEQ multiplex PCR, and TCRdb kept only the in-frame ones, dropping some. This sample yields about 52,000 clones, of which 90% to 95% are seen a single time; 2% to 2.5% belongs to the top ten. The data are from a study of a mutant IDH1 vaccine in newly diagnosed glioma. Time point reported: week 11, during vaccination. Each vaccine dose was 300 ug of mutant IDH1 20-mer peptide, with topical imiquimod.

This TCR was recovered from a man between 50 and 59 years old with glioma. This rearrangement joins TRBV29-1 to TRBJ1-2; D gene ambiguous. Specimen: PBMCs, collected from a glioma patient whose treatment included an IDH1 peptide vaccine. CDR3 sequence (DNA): TGCAGCGTTGAAGGCAAGGCTAACTATGGCTACACCTTC. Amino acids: CSVEGKANYGYTF.